Presented here are 27 T cell receptor beta chains from one specimen sequenced in a study of cytomegalovirus exposure and HLA in healthy donors. PCR employed 60 Vbeta and 13 Jbeta primers. Profiling relied on immunoSEQ multiplex PCR, and the TCRdb table lists in-frame clones only, not all of them. The sample comprises 270,000 or so clones, 75% to 90% of which are singletons, and around 4.2% rests with the top ten. The specimen was PBMCs. These receptor sequences come from a man aged 40-50 years in good health and CMV-seropositive.

This sequence joins TRBV7-2 and TRBJ2-7; tentatively, D is TRBD2 (6 bases). V was clipped by 3 bases and J by 6 bases, with 21 bases between them. The CDR3 has 16 amino acids. CDR1 and CDR2 (germline): SGHTA, FQGNSA. Written as DNA, the CDR3 is TGTGCCAGCAGCTTTGCCTTTGCTTTACTAGCCAGCGAGCAGTACTTC. Protein product: CASSFAFALLASEQYF.

The chain couples TRBV18 to TRBJ1-5, with 8 bases aligning to TRBD1. The germline CDR1 and CDR2 sequences are KGHSH and LQKENI. After removal of 3 bases from V and 4 bases from J, the junction contained 8 bases not matched to a gene. This CDR3 contains 16 residues. The CDR3 loop reads CASSPRQGRRNQPQHF. The CDR3 DNA follows: TGTGCCAGCTCACCTCGACAGGGGAGGAGGAATCAGCCCCAGCATTTT.

V is TRBV7-9 and J is TRBJ2-1; 9 bases are shared with TRBD2. CDR3 length equals 16 residues. The ends lost 1 base at V and 1 base at J; junction bases unmatched: 2. Germline CDR1 reads SEHNR; CDR2 reads FQNEAQ (reference sequence). The CDR3 coding sequence is TGTGCCAGCAGCTTAGGGCTAGCGGGGTCCTACAATGAGCAGTTCTTC. As protein: CASSLGLAGSYNEQFF. Drawing the rest from reference TRBV7-9 and TRBJ2-1, the complete variable domain is DTGVSQNPRHKITKRGQNVTFRCDPISEHNRLYWYRQTLGQGPEFLTYFQNEAQLEKSRLLSDRFSAERPKGSFSTLEIQRTEQGDSAMYLCASSLGLAGSYNEQFFGPGTRLTVL.

The chain joins TRBV29-1 to TRBJ1-3; D not certain. CDR3 length equals 15 residues. Germline-derived CDR1 and CDR2 are SQVTM and ANQGSEA. Between the trimmed V and J ends, which lost 4 bases and 0 bases, there was a span of 13 bases. The CDR3 DNA reads TGCAGCGTTGTATCGGGGTTTTCCTCTGGAAACACCATATATTTT. As protein: CSVVSGFSSGNTIYF.

V usage is TRBV7-2 and J usage is TRBJ2-7; 7 positions agree with TRBD2. Germline V gives CDR1 SGHTA, CDR2 FQGNSA. The length of the CDR3 is 13 residues. V trimming: 6 bases; J trimming: 2 bases; junction bases outside the gene matches: 4. CDR3 loop: CASRGTTPYEQYF. The CDR3 region has the DNA TGTGCCAGCAGGGGGACTACCCCCTACGAGCAGTACTTC.

The chain recombines TRBV4-1 with TRBJ2-3, with D perhaps matching TRBD2 (5 bases). V lost 4 bases and J 4 bases, leaving 9 bases between the germline ends. Germline values: CDR1 MGHRA, CDR2 YSYEKL. The CDR3 spans 13 residues. In DNA form, the CDR3 reads TGCGCCAGCAGCCTCGGGGTGTCAGATACGCAGTATTTT. Translated: CASSLGVSDTQYF.

This chain connects TRBV5-1 to TRBJ2-6; 10 bases are a match to TRBD1. V trimming: 4 bases; J trimming: 2 bases; junction bases outside the gene matches: 6. CDR1 SGHRS and CDR2 YFSETQ come from the germline V gene. The length of the CDR3 is 17 residues. CDR3 sequence reads: CASSGGGQGAGANVLTF. The CDR3, as DNA: TGCGCCAGCAGCGGCGGAGGACAGGGGGCTGGGGCCAACGTCCTGACTTTC. The variable domain in full, completed from reference TRBV5-1 and TRBJ2-6, reads KAGVTQTPRYLIKTRGQQVTLSCSPISGHRSVSWYQQTPGQGLQFLFEYFSETQRNKGNFPGRFSGRQFSNSRSEMNVSTLELGDSALYLCASSGGGQGAGANVLTFGAGSRLTVL.

The V gene is TRBV11-2, the J gene TRBJ2-1, with TRBD2 matching 9 bases. This CDR3 comprises 13 residues. CDR1 and CDR2 (germline): SGHAT, FQNNGV. V shed 11 bases, J shed 7 bases, and the junction held 9 bases outside the gene matches. The CDR3 reads CASGREGKNEQFF. DNA of the CDR3: TGTGCCTCTGGGCGGGAGGGCAAGAATGAGCAGTTCTTC.

This clone occurred once. The chain uses TRBV9 and TRBJ1-3; TRBD1 is a possible D gene (6 bases). Germline-derived CDR1 and CDR2 are SGDLS and YYNGEE. V was clipped by 0 bases and J by 0 bases, with 13 bases between them. This CDR3 contains 17 residues. CDR3 nucleotides: TGTGCCAGCAGCGTAGAAAGGGGGACAAGCTCTGGAAACACCATATATTTT. Protein product: CASSVERGTSSGNTIYF.

V usage is TRBV2 and J usage is TRBJ2-2; D is unclear. This CDR3 region has 13 residues. The germline V gene encodes CDR1 SNHLY and CDR2 FYNNEI. V lost 7 bases to trimming and J lost 8 bases, with 14 bases between them. The CDR3 DNA reads as TGTGCCAGCACTTTAGACAAGTTAGGGGAGCTGTTTTTT. Residues: CASTLDKLGELFF.

The rearrangement links TRBV7-2 to TRBJ1-1; D call uncertain. CDR1 and CDR2 from the germline V gene are SGHTA and FQGNSA. The CDR3 is 13 amino acids. The V and J ends lost 5 bases and 5 bases respectively, with 12 bases between them. CDR3 DNA: TGTGCCAGCAGCCCCGTTTCGGGAACTGAAGCTTTCTTT. Its protein is CASSPVSGTEAFF.

With respect to this clone: In the same sample, other DNA sequences code for this CDR3. This chain uses TRBV19 with TRBJ1-5, with 8 bases matching TRBD1. V lost 5 bases and J lost 7; bases outside the gene matches: 4. The CDR3 runs to 13 residues. Germline CDR1 reads LNHDA; CDR2 reads SQIVND (reference sequence). This CDR3 reads CASSGQGRQPQHF. CDR3 DNA: TGTGCCAGTAGTGGACAGGGTAGACAGCCCCAGCATTTT.

This rearrangement joins TRBV6-5 to TRBJ1-6; D perhaps matches TRBD1 (5 bases). The germline V gene encodes CDR1 MNHEY and CDR2 SVGAGI. The CDR3 consists of 14 residues. V was shortened by 7 bases and J by 8 bases, with 15 bases between the two germline ends. CDR3 nucleotides: TGTGCCAGCACAAAGGCCCCGGGGGATTCACCCCTCCACTTT. Its translation is CASTKAPGDSPLHF.

The chain joins TRBV5-4 to TRBJ2-5; 16 positions agree with TRBD2. V trimming: 3 bases; J trimming: 5 bases; junction bases outside the gene matches: 7. The CDR3 covers 17 residues. CDR1 and CDR2 (germline): SGHNT, YYREEE (reference sequence). Here the CDR3 reads CASSSGLAGGHGETQYF. In nucleotides, the CDR3 is TGTGCCAGCAGCTCGGGACTAGCGGGAGGGCACGGGGAGACCCAGTACTTC.

V and J are TRBV9 and TRBJ2-7, with D hard to call. CDR3 length: 15 amino acids. V lost 0 bases to trimming and J lost 2 bases, with 12 bases between them. Germline-derived CDR1 and CDR2 are SGDLS and YYNGEE. The CDR3 region is CASSVGASRAYEQYF. The CDR3 nucleotides are TGTGCCAGCAGCGTAGGGGCGAGTCGAGCCTACGAGCAGTACTTC. Full variable domain (remainder filled in from reference TRBV9 and TRBJ2-7): DSGVTQTPKHLITATGQRVTLRCSPRSGDLSVYWYQQSLDQGLQFLIQYYNGEERAKGNILERFSAQQFPDLHSELNLSSLELGDSALYFCASSVGASRAYEQYFGPGTRLTVT.

V is TRBV5-1 and J is TRBJ2-3; TRBD1 agrees at 11 bases. The CDR3 totals 17 residues. Per the germline V gene, CDR1 is SGHRS and CDR2 is YFSETQ. The V and J ends lost 5 bases and 0 bases, in that order; junction bases with no gene match: 8. The chain's CDR3 is CASRGQGVLSSTDTQYF. CDR3 bases: TGCGCCAGCAGGGGACAGGGGGTACTATCTAGCACAGATACGCAGTATTTT. Full variable domain (missing parts from reference TRBV5-1 and TRBJ2-3): KAGVTQTPRYLIKTRGQQVTLSCSPISGHRSVSWYQQTPGQGLQFLFEYFSETQRNKGNFPGRFSGRQFSNSRSEMNVSTLELGDSALYLCASRGQGVLSSTDTQYFGPGTRLTVL.

The table lists this clone with a few counts. V is TRBV27 and J is TRBJ1-1, with D unclear. Germline V gives CDR1 MNHEY, CDR2 SMNVEV (reference sequence). The CDR3 sequence is 13 residues long. Between the trimmed V and J ends, which lost 7 bases and 5 bases, there was a span of 14 bases. The CDR3 DNA reads TGTGCCAGCACCTCGAGGTACGCGACTGAAGCTTTCTTT. Protein sequence: CASTSRYATEAFF.

The V call is TRBV28, the J call TRBJ1-2; 9 bases are shared with TRBD1. Germline CDR1 MDHEN, CDR2 SYDVKM. The CDR3 is 15 residues long. V shed 6 bases and J 5 bases; nucleotides not matched to a gene: 10. CDR3 DNA: TGTGCCAGCAGAACCCCGGGACAGGGACCATATGGCTACACCTTC. Its protein product is CASRTPGQGPYGYTF.

This rearrangement joins TRBV9 to TRBJ2-1; TRBD2 matches at 8 bases. This CDR3 has 16 residues. Germline V CDR1 and CDR2: SGDLS, YYNGEE. Unmatched junction bases numbered 6, after V lost 1 base and J lost 3 bases. CDR3 loop: CASSVSGRASYNEQFF. The DNA for the CDR3 is TGTGCCAGCAGCGTATCCGGGAGGGCCAGCTACAATGAGCAGTTCTTC.

This rearrangement joins TRBV6-6 to TRBJ2-7; D not certain. The V end lost 0 bases, the J end lost 2 bases, and 11 bases lay between the germline ends. CDR1 and CDR2 (germline): MNHNY, SVGAGI (reference sequence). CDR3 length equals 15 residues. This CDR3 reads CASSYSFGQTYEQYF. CDR3 DNA sequence: TGTGCCAGCAGTTACTCTTTTGGTCAGACCTACGAGCAGTACTTC.

The chain employs TRBV29-1 and TRBJ2-3; TRBD2 matches 7 bases. CDR1 is SQVTM, CDR2 ANQGSEA, per germline. V was clipped by 6 bases and J by 1 base; unmatched bases: 7. The CDR3 loop spans 14 amino acids. The CDR3 sequence: CSVNGGGGTDTQYF. For the CDR3, the DNA is TGCAGCGTAAATGGGGGAGGGGGCACAGATACGCAGTATTTT.

The chain uses TRBV19 and TRBJ2-2; perhaps TRBD2 as D (5 bases). The germline V and J ends were trimmed by 5 bases and 3 bases, with 22 bases remaining between them. The CDR3 has 18 amino acids. In germline, CDR1 is LNHDA, CDR2 SQIVND (reference sequence). CDR3 in amino acids: CASSSYPRGSMDTGELFF. CDR3 DNA sequence: TGTGCCAGTAGTTCCTATCCGCGCGGGTCAATGGACACCGGGGAGCTGTTTTTT. The complete variable domain, with remaining parts taken from reference TRBV19 and TRBJ2-2, reads DGGITQSPKYLFRKEGQNVTLSCEQNLNHDAMYWYRQDPGQGLRLIYYSQIVNDFQKGDIAEGYSVSREKKESFPLTVTSAQKNPTAFYLCASSSYPRGSMDTGELFFGEGSRLTVL.

This sequence joins TRBV5-4 and TRBJ2-2; 13 positions match TRBD2. Germline V lookup: CDR1 SGHNT, CDR2 YYREEE (reference sequence). The CDR3 sequence is 16 residues long. The ends lost 4 bases at V and 4 bases at J; junction bases unmatched: 4. CDR3 residues: CASSPGLAGATGELFF. CDR3 bases: TGTGCCAGCAGCCCAGGACTAGCGGGAGCCACCGGGGAGCTGTTTTTT. Together with reference TRBV5-4 and TRBJ2-2, the CDR3 gives the full variable domain: ETGVTQSPTHLIKTRGQQVTLRCSSQSGHNTVSWYQQALGQGPQFIFQYYREEENGRGNFPPRFSGLQFPNYSSELNVNALELDDSALYLCASSPGLAGATGELFFGEGSRLTVL.

The chain has TRBV5-6 and TRBJ2-1; 7 positions match TRBD1. Germline loops: CDR1 SGHDT, CDR2 YYEEEE. The CDR3 has 15 residues. After removal of 7 bases from V and 2 bases from J, the junction contained 9 bases not matched to a gene. This chain's CDR3 is CASCPGTATYNEQFF. CDR3 sequence (DNA): TGTGCCAGCTGCCCCGGGACAGCTACCTACAATGAGCAGTTCTTC. Full variable domain (remainder filled in from reference TRBV5-6 and TRBJ2-1): DAGVTQSPTHLIKTRGQQVTLRCSPKSGHDTVSWYQQALGQGPQFIFQYYEEEERQRGNFPDRFSGHQFPNYSSELNVNALLLGDSALYLCASCPGTATYNEQFFGPGTRLTVL.

This clone appeared a few times. The genes are TRBV6-6 and TRBJ2-1; 7 bases map to TRBD1. The CDR3 has 15 amino acids. Looked up from germline, CDR1 is MNHNY and CDR2 is SVGAGI (reference sequence). The trim removed 7 bases at V and 7 bases at J, leaving 13 bases unmatched. CDR3 region: CASIDPRQGTNEQFF. The CDR3, as DNA: TGTGCCAGCATTGACCCCAGACAGGGTACAAATGAGCAGTTCTTC.

As regards this clone: The identical CDR3 is also encoded by other nucleotide sequences in the sample. V and J are TRBV28 and TRBJ2-1; tentative D call: TRBD1 (6 bases). The germline gives CDR1 MDHEN, CDR2 SYDVKM. CDR3 length: 13 amino acids. The germline V and J ends were trimmed by 4 bases and 4 bases, with 8 bases remaining between them. The CDR3 reads CASSSGQYNEQFF. For the CDR3, the DNA is TGTGCCAGCAGTTCTGGACAGTACAATGAGCAGTTCTTC. The full variable domain, rest sourced from reference TRBV28 and TRBJ2-1, is DVKVTQSSRYLVKRTGEKVFLECVQDMDHENMFWYRQDPGLGLRLIYFSYDVKMKEKGDIPEGYSVSREKKERFSLILESASTNQTSMYLCASSSGQYNEQFFGPGTRLTVL.

The chain links TRBV13 to TRBJ2-1; TRBD2 is a possible D gene (6 bases). The CDR3 is made up of 16 amino acids. V gave up 4 bases and J gave up 8 bases, with 21 bases separating them. The V gene's germline CDR1 is PRHDT and CDR2 FYEKMQ (reference sequence). The DNA for the CDR3 is TGTGCCAGCAGCTCGAGAGCGGGTCCCAACCGTCATGAGCAGTTCTTC. Translating gives CASSSRAGPNRHEQFF. Together with reference TRBV13 and TRBJ2-1, the CDR3 gives the full variable domain: AAGVIQSPRHLIKEKRETATLKCYPIPRHDTVYWYQQGPGQDPQFLISFYEKMQSDKGSIPDRFSAQQFSDYHSELNMSSLELGDSALYFCASSSRAGPNRHEQFFGPGTRLTVL.